This is a list of T cell receptor beta chains from one sample in a study of T cells in Graves' hyperthyroidism and ophthalmopathy. TCRdb reprocessed the multiplex PCR reads with MiXCR, giving one entry per CDR3 protein. The table includes fewer than 450,000 distinct CDR3 sequences, around an eighth detected once. The specimen was blood. These receptors originate from a man in his fifties or sixties with Graves' ophthalmopathy. CDR3s include the opening cysteine and the closing phenylalanine or tryptophan. A D gene is named only where the DNA matches it firmly. Not all rows give a size; the values are once, few, many and, for expanded clones, a class.

J,size,V,D,length,CDR3,DNA
TRBJ2-7,many,TRBV29-1,TRBD2,16,CSVEEGTASGGYEQYF,TGCAGCGTTGAAGAAGGTACGGCTAGCGGGGGATACGAGCAGTACTTC
TRBJ2-2,many,TRBV14,-,15,CASSRAGGQTGELFF,TGTGCCAGCAGCCGAGCCGGCGGGCAGACCGGGGAGCTGTTTTTT
TRBJ1-5,few,TRBV27,TRBD1,17,CASRPGQGSPSNQPQHF,TGTGCCAGCCGCCCCGGACAGGGCTCCCCAAGCAATCAGCCCCAGCATTTT
TRBJ2-7,many,TRBV12-3/TRBV12-4,TRBD2,14,CASSLGGGVYEQYF,TGTGCCAGCAGTTTGGGCGGGGGTGTCTACGAGCAGTACTTC
TRBJ2-3,-,TRBV29-1,TRBD2,14,CSVSHGRSTDTQYF,TGCAGCGTCTCTCACGGGAGGAGCACAGATACGCAGTATTTT
TRBJ2-7,-,TRBV19,TRBD1,14,CASSSGQGVDEQYF,TGTGCCAGTAGTTCAGGACAGGGGGTCGACGAGCAGTACTTC
TRBJ1-1,few,TRBV29-1,-,12,CSIEWVSTEAFF,TGCAGCATTGAATGGGTGAGCACTGAAGCTTTCTTT
TRBJ2-5,-,TRBV9,-,14,CASSVDVSGETQYF,TGTGCCAGCAGCGTAGATGTGTCGGGAGAGACCCAGTACTTC
TRBJ2-7,many,TRBV20-1,TRBD2,14,CSAEGLAGGYEQYF,TGCAGTGCCGAAGGACTAGCGGGAGGGTACGAGCAGTACTTC
TRBJ2-5,-,TRBV7-8,TRBD2,15,CASSGRLAGGPTQYF,TGTGCCAGCAGCGGACGTCTAGCGGGAGGGCCAACCCAGTACTTC
TRBJ1-2,many,TRBV28,-,14,CASSQTDTGYGYTF,TGTGCCAGCAGTCAAACGGACACGGGCTATGGCTACACCTTC
TRBJ2-5,-,TRBV6-1,-,13,CASRGGLQETQYF,TGTGCCAGCAGGGGCGGGTTACAAGAGACCCAGTACTTC
TRBJ2-3,-,TRBV7-2,-,14,CASSFRRETDTQYF,TGTGCCAGCAGCTTTCGACGAGAAACAGATACGCAGTATTTT
TRBJ2-2,few,TRBV11-2,-,15,CASSSSLGASGELFF,TGTGCCAGCAGCTCAAGCCTAGGGGCGTCCGGGGAGCTGTTTTTT
TRBJ2-1,many,TRBV6-5,TRBD2,15,CASSYSSLADNEQFF,TGTGCCAGCAGTTACTCGTCACTAGCGGACAATGAGCAGTTCTTC
TRBJ1-4,-,TRBV7-8,TRBD1,15,CASSSDRGIGEKLFF,TGTGCCAGCAGCTCGGACAGGGGGATCGGTGAAAAACTGTTTTTT